This TCR beta chain was observed in a study of shared T cell receptors in the human thymus. Germline V gene lookup returns CDR1 MDHEN and CDR2 SYDVKM. Trimming at V came to 6 bases and at J to 5 bases, leaving 17 bases not matched to a gene. The CDR3 covers 18 residues. Repertoires were generated with immunoSEQ multiplex PCR, while TCRdb's copy carries only in-frame clones and drops some. The sample holds some 640,000 clones, around 87% seen once. These data were likewise used in another study, on human thymus T cells. From that paper: The sample donors, healthy Finnish infants, were having corrective surgery for congenital heart defects. Corrective cardiac operations yielded the resected thymus tissue. Thymic and blood repertoires seemed to favor certain V and J genes.

The chain carries TRBV28 and TRBJ1-4; 8 nucleotides line up with TRBD1. This sequence was found in a boy less than two years old with a congenital heart defect. The sample was thymocytes. CDR3 coding DNA: TGTGCCAGCAGGTTACCCACTCTTTTGACAGGGGAAAATGAAAAACTGTTTTTT. Protein sequence: CASRLPTLLTGENEKLFF.